These 21 T cell receptor beta chains share one sample of origin, sequenced in a study of Graves' ophthalmopathy and Graves' hyperthyroidism. RNA transcripts yielded amplified TCR beta CDR3 regions. Following a first-round RT-PCR that used HTBI primers, a second-round multiplex PCR was carried out. TCRdb reprocessed the multiplex PCR reads with MiXCR, giving one entry per CDR3 protein. The sample has over a million distinct CDR3 sequences, 35% to 45% seen once; the top ten hold 11%. The sequencing sample was made of peripheral blood or thyroid tissue (not recorded which). Source of these receptors: an adult man with Graves' hyperthyroidism.

This clonotype has a count of ten or more. The chain recombines TRBV14 with TRBJ1-1; tentative D call: TRBD1 (5 bases). Looked up from germline, CDR1 is SGHDN and CDR2 is FVKESK. V lost 1 base to trimming and J lost 5 bases, with 11 bases between them. The CDR3 extends over 14 amino acids. This chain's CDR3 is CASSQVAGRTEAFF. The CDR3, as DNA: TGTGCCAGCAGCCAAGTAGCAGGGAGGACTGAAGCTTTCTTT. Full variable domain (outside the CDR3, taken from reference TRBV14 and TRBJ1-1): EAGVTQFPSHSVIEKGQTVTLRCDPISGHDNLYWYRRVMGKEIKFLLHFVKESKQDESGMPNNRFLAERTGGTYSTLKVQPAELEDSGVYFCASSQVAGRTEAFFGQGTRLTVV.

The rearrangement links TRBV11-3 to TRBJ2-5, with 8 bases that match TRBD2. V lost 5 bases to trimming and J lost 5 bases; unmatched junction nucleotides: 16. The CDR3 runs to 17 residues. Germline V lookup: CDR1 SGHNT, CDR2 YENEEA. This chain's CDR3 is CASSQGPTSGGLETQYF. CDR3 in DNA: TGTGCCAGCAGCCAGGGCCCTACTAGCGGAGGGTTGGAGACCCAGTACTTC.

This chain links TRBV7-2 with TRBJ1-5; 10 bases are shared with TRBD1. The CDR3 sequence is 15 residues long. Germline V gives CDR1 SGHTA, CDR2 FQGNSA. V lost 5 bases to trimming and J lost 5 bases; unmatched junction nucleotides: 6. CDR3 bases: TGTGCCAGCAGCACGCCGGGACAGGGGTATCAGCCCCAGCATTTT. It encodes CASSTPGQGYQPQHF.

The rearrangement links TRBV29-1 to TRBJ2-2; D is perhaps TRBD1 (6 bases). Germline V lookup: CDR1 SQVTM, CDR2 ANQGSEA. The CDR3 runs to 14 residues. Trimming shortened V by 5 bases and J by 5 bases, and 15 bases separated the two germline ends. The CDR3 spells CSVTHRVETGELFF. The CDR3 DNA is TGCAGCGTTACCCACAGGGTTGAGACCGGGGAGCTGTTTTTT.

This clonotype was recorded many times. The chain recombines TRBV20-1 with TRBJ2-7, with TRBD2 identical over 9 bases. The junction had 10 bases not matched to a gene; V was cut back by 6 bases and J by 4 bases. CDR3 length equals 14 residues. Germline V lookup: CDR1 DFQATT, CDR2 SNEGSKA (reference sequence). The CDR3 reads CSAKTLAGAYEQYF. For the CDR3, the DNA is TGCAGTGCCAAGACTTTAGCGGGAGCTTACGAGCAGTACTTC.

This clonotype came up a few times. The rearrangement uses TRBV5-1 and TRBJ2-7; the D gene could be TRBD1 or TRBD2 (6 bases each). The germline V gene encodes CDR1 SGHRS and CDR2 YFSETQ. V lost 5 bases and J 7 bases, leaving 19 bases between the germline ends. CDR3 length: 14 residues. CDR3 sequence (DNA): TGCGCCAGCAGTACTCTGGGGGCCGCGGGGGAGCAGTACTTC. Protein: CASSTLGAAGEQYF.

The rearrangement links TRBV10-1 to TRBJ2-5; weak D call: TRBD1 (5 bases). There are 15 residues in the CDR3. V was trimmed by 0 bases and J by 5 bases, leaving 13 bases between them. CDR1 is WNHNN and CDR2 is SYGVQD in the germline V gene (reference sequence). The CDR3 DNA is TGCGCCAGCAGTGAGTCACACAGTTCAGGGGAGACCCAGTACTTC. As protein: CASSESHSSGETQYF.

Comments on this clonotype: This may be a read error, as it is one base from a much larger clone. In DNA, the CDR3 is TGCAGCGCCACGGAAGGGGGGACCGGGGAGCTGTTTTTT. It translates to CSATEGGTGELFF. The chain links TRBV29-1 to TRBJ2-2; D may be TRBD1 or TRBD2 (6 bases each). V gave up 7 bases and J gave up 5 bases, with 14 bases separating them. CDR1 SQVTM and CDR2 ANQGSEA come from the germline V gene. The CDR3 runs to 13 residues.

V gene TRBV7-9 combines with J gene TRBJ1-5; 8 nucleotides match TRBD1. Unmatched junction bases numbered 15, after V lost 5 bases and J lost 6 bases. The CDR3 totals 17 residues. CDR1 is SEHNR and CDR2 is FQNEAQ in the germline V gene (reference sequence). In DNA form, the CDR3 reads TGTGCCAGCAGCGCCCCCGGGACAGGTCCGATGGTTCAGCCCCAGCATTTT. Residues: CASSAPGTGPMVQPQHF.

The rearrangement joins TRBV5-1 to TRBJ1-2; tentative D call: TRBD1 (5 bases). Germline loops: CDR1 SGHRS, CDR2 YFSETQ. The CDR3 contains 16 residues. Trimming cost V 4 bases and J 8 bases, with 24 bases left between them. The DNA of the CDR3 is TGCGCCAGCAGCGGGCCGACCGGGGGACCATATGAGGGCTACACCTTC. Amino acid sequence: CASSGPTGGPYEGYTF. Combining the CDR3 with reference TRBV5-1 and TRBJ1-2 gives the whole variable domain KAGVTQTPRYLIKTRGQQVTLSCSPISGHRSVSWYQQTPGQGLQFLFEYFSETQRNKGNFPGRFSGRQFSNSRSEMNVSTLELGDSALYLCASSGPTGGPYEGYTFGSGTRLTVV.

The chain combines TRBV29-1 with TRBJ1-2, with 9 bases fitting TRBD1. The junction had 12 bases not matched to a gene; V was cut back by 6 bases and J by 4 bases. Germline V gene sequence: CDR1 SQVTM, CDR2 ANQGSEA. CDR3 length: 15 amino acids. In DNA form, the CDR3 reads TGCAGCGTCCCGACAGGGGGACAGGGAATCTATGGCTACACCTTC. It encodes CSVPTGGQGIYGYTF.

This clonotype was recorded at least ten times. This chain connects TRBV15 to TRBJ1-2; D gene uncertain. Germline V gene data show CDR1 as LNHNV and CDR2 as YYDKDF (reference sequence). V lost 0 bases and J 2 bases, leaving 10 bases between the germline ends. The CDR3 runs 15 residues. The CDR3 reads CATSREFGQNYGYTF. The CDR3 DNA reads TGTGCCACCAGCAGAGAGTTCGGTCAGAACTATGGCTACACCTTC.

The chain has TRBV11-2 and TRBJ1-6; tentatively, D is TRBD1 (5 bases). The V end lost 4 bases, the J end lost 7 bases, and 14 bases lay between the germline ends. The germline V gene encodes CDR1 SGHAT and CDR2 FQNNGV. The CDR3 has 15 residues. Here the CDR3 DNA reads TGTGCCAGCAGCTCCGTCCCAGGGATCAATTCACCCCTCCACTTT. Protein: CASSSVPGINSPLHF.

This sequence joins TRBV13 and TRBJ2-6; no firm D call. The CDR3 runs to 15 residues. V dropped 4 bases and J dropped 0 bases, with 7 bases sitting between them. CDR1 PRHDT and CDR2 FYEKMQ come from the germline V gene (reference sequence). The CDR3 sequence is CASSWRNSGANVLTF. CDR3 DNA sequence: TGTGCCAGCAGCTGGAGAAACTCTGGGGCCAACGTCCTGACTTTC.

There are many counts of this clonotype. This chain connects TRBV19 to TRBJ2-5, with D tentatively TRBD1 or TRBD2 (6 bases each). CDR1 is LNHDA, CDR2 SQIVND, per germline (reference sequence). The CDR3 spans 15 residues. V lost 4 bases and J lost 3, with 15 bases in between. This chain's CDR3 is CASSSSARGEETQYF. The CDR3 DNA reads as TGTGCCAGTAGTAGTTCAGCGAGGGGGGAAGAGACCCAGTACTTC.

The chain employs TRBV7-2 and TRBJ2-5, with D perhaps matching TRBD1 or TRBD2 (5 bases each). Germline V gene sequence: CDR1 SGHTA, CDR2 FQGNSA. The V gene lost 0 bases and the J gene lost 2 bases, with 13 bases spanning the gap. CDR3 length: 16 amino acids. The CDR3 here is CASSLALGEQQETQYF. CDR3 sequence (DNA): TGTGCCAGCAGCTTAGCCCTGGGGGAGCAACAAGAGACCCAGTACTTC.

About this clonotype itself: Just one base apart from a much larger clone, this may be a read error. The chain employs TRBV10-3 and TRBJ1-6, with D perhaps matching TRBD1 (6 bases). V was shortened by 4 bases and J by 8 bases, with 9 bases between the two germline ends. This CDR3 contains 13 residues. Germline lookup yields CDR1 ENHRY and CDR2 SYGVKD. CDR3 in amino acids: CAISAGADSPLHF. CDR3 in DNA: TGTGCCATCAGTGCAGGGGCGGATTCACCCCTCCACTTT.

The chain has TRBV2 and TRBJ2-7; 8 positions match TRBD1. The CDR3 is 13 residues long. Germline assignment: CDR1 SNHLY and CDR2 FYNNEI. V lost 5 bases and J lost 9; bases outside the gene matches: 9. The CDR3 region has the DNA TGTGCCAGCAGTTCGGACAGGGAGGTGTGGCAGTACTTC. Amino acids: CASSSDREVWQYF. Drawing the rest from reference TRBV2 and TRBJ2-7, the complete variable domain is EPEVTQTPSHQVTQMGQEVILRCVPISNHLYFYWYRQILGQKVEFLVSFYNNEISEKSEIFDDQFSVERPDGSNFTLKIRSTKLEDSAMYFCASSSDREVWQYFGPGTRLTVT.

The chain recombines TRBV10-3 with TRBJ2-7; no clear D gene. Germline V gives CDR1 ENHRY, CDR2 SYGVKD. There are 13 residues in the CDR3. Trimming cost V 10 bases and J 5 bases, with 18 bases left between them. In DNA, the CDR3 is TGTGCCACCCTGGGAATAGGTCCCCACGAGCAGTACTTC. This sequence encodes CATLGIGPHEQYF.

This chain joins TRBV15 and TRBJ2-5, with 9 bases lining up with TRBD1. The CDR3 loop spans 17 amino acids. J lost 7 bases, V lost 5 bases, and 17 bases had no gene match. Germline loops: CDR1 LNHNV, CDR2 YYDKDF (reference sequence). DNA of the CDR3: TGTGCCACCAGCCCACGCCCGGTCGGGACAGGGTCGGTGACCCAGTACTTC. Its translation: CATSPRPVGTGSVTQYF.

This chain uses TRBV12-3 or TRBV12-4 with TRBJ2-7; D might be TRBD1 (6 bases). Trimming pared 5 bases from V and 6 bases from J, leaving 23 bases between. The CDR3 has 16 amino acids. CDR3 sequence reads: CASSTNRDTGTGEQYF. For the CDR3, the DNA is TGTGCCAGCAGTACTAACCGGGACACGGGAACGGGCGAGCAGTACTTC.